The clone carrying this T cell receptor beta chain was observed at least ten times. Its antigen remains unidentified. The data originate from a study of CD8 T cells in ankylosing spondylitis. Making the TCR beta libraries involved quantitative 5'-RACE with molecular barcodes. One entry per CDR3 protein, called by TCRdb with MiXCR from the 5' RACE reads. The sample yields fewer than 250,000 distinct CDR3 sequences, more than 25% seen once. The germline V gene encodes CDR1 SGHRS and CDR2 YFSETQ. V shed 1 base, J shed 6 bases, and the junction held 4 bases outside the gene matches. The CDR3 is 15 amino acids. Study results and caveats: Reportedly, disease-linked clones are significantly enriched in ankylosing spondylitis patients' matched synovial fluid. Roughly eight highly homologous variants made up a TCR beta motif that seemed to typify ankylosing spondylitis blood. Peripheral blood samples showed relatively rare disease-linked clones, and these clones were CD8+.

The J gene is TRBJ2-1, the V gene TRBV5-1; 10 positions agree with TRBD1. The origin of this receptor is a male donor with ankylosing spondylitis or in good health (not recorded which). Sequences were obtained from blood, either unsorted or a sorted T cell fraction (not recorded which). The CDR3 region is CASSLQGQGSNEQFF. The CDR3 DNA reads TGCGCCAGCAGCTTGCAGGGACAGGGGAGCAATGAGCAGTTCTTC.